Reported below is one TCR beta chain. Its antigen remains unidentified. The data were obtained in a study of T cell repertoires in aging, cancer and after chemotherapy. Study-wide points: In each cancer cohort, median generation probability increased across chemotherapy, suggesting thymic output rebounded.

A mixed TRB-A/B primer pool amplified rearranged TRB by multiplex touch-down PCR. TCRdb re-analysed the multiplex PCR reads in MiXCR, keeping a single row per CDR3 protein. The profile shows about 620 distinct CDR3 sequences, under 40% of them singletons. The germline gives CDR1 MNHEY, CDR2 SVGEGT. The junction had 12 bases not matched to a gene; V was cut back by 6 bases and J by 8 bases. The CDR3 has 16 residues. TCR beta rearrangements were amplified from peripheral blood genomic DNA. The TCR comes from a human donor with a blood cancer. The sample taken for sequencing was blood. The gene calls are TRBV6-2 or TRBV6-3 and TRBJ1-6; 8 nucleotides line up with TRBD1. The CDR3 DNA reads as TGTGCCAGCAGCGACCGAGGACAGGGAATACATTCACCCCTCCACTTT. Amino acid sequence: CASSDRGQGIHSPLHF.